Presented here are 25 T cell receptor beta chains from one specimen sequenced in a study of PD-1 blockade in classical Hodgkin lymphoma. Relapses following autologous stem cell transplantation were seen in all patients, with brentuximab vedotin exposure varying. Generated by immunoSEQ multiplex PCR, the TCRdb table keeps only in-frame clones and is missing some. The table has approximately 100,000 clones, just under 95% seen once; the top ten hold 2.5% to 3.5%. The sequencing here drew on peripheral blood mononuclear cells (PBMCs), taken at baseline. These receptor sequences come from a human donor with classical Hodgkin lymphoma.

This sequence joins TRBV7-9 and TRBJ2-3; 7 positions agree with TRBD2. This CDR3 is built from 15 residues. Germline CDR1 is SEHNR and CDR2 is FQNEAQ (reference sequence). The trim removed 3 bases at V and 4 bases at J, leaving 7 bases unmatched. The CDR3 protein is CASSFGTNAPDTQYF. CDR3 in DNA: TGTGCCAGCAGCTTCGGGACTAATGCCCCAGATACGCAGTATTTT.

The rearrangement links TRBV25-1 to TRBJ2-3, with D unresolved. V gave up 3 bases and J gave up 0 bases, with 10 bases separating them. The CDR3 has 15 residues. Germline V gene data show CDR1 as MGHDK and CDR2 as SYGVNS. CDR3 residues: CASSDRTSSTDTQYF. DNA of the CDR3: TGTGCCAGCAGTGATAGGACCTCTAGCACAGATACGCAGTATTTT.

The chain is built from TRBV9 and TRBJ1-1, with 10 bases that match TRBD1. The CDR3 runs 15 residues. V gave up 0 bases and J gave up 7 bases; unmatched junction bases: 6. Germline V gene lookup returns CDR1 SGDLS and CDR2 YYNGEE. CDR3 amino acids: CASSVGDRGRGEAFF. CDR3 nucleotide sequence: TGTGCCAGCAGCGTAGGAGACAGGGGGCGGGGTGAAGCTTTCTTT.

This chain connects TRBV18 to TRBJ1-2, with a possible D match to TRBD1 (5 bases). The CDR3 is 14 amino acids. The V gene's germline CDR1 is KGHSH and CDR2 LQKENI. V was shortened by 6 bases and J by 1 base, with 12 bases between the two germline ends. Here the CDR3 DNA reads TGTGCCAGCTCCGAGAATGGACATAACTATGGCTACACCTTC. This sequence encodes CASSENGHNYGYTF.

The chain employs TRBV19 and TRBJ2-2; the D is unclear. The CDR3 contains 13 residues. Trimming left V 5 bases short and J 7 bases short, with 11 bases between. Germline lookup yields CDR1 LNHDA and CDR2 SQIVND (reference sequence). DNA of the CDR3: TGTGCCAGTAGTGTGGGTGGTCGCGGGGAGCTGTTTTTT. This encodes CASSVGGRGELFF. The whole variable domain, filled in from reference TRBV19 and TRBJ2-2, reads DGGITQSPKYLFRKEGQNVTLSCEQNLNHDAMYWYRQDPGQGLRLIYYSQIVNDFQKGDIAEGYSVSREKKESFPLTVTSAQKNPTAFYLCASSVGGRGELFFGEGSRLTVL.

The chain couples TRBV19 to TRBJ2-1, with 8 bases matching TRBD1. The germline V gene encodes CDR1 LNHDA and CDR2 SQIVND (reference sequence). Trimming removed 6 bases from V and 8 bases from J; junction bases left unmatched: 6. CDR3 length: 13 amino acids. The CDR3 here is CASRSDRVDEQFF. CDR3 DNA: TGTGCCAGTAGATCGGACAGGGTCGATGAGCAGTTCTTC.

This clone was counted a single time. The rearrangement links TRBV11-2 to TRBJ1-4; TRBD1 aligns across 8 bases. Germline lookup yields CDR1 SGHAT and CDR2 FQNNGV. The CDR3 has 16 residues. V lost 5 bases and J lost 1; bases outside the gene matches: 6. The CDR3 loop reads CASSTRGRGTNEKLFF. CDR3 bases: TGTGCCAGCAGCACCAGGGGGCGGGGAACTAATGAAAAACTGTTTTTT.

V gene TRBV9 combines with J gene TRBJ2-3, with D unclear. There are 13 residues in the CDR3. V gave up 0 bases and J gave up 7 bases, with 9 bases separating them. From germline, CDR1 is SGDLS and CDR2 YYNGEE. The CDR3 spells CASSVVLSNTQYF. The CDR3 DNA is TGTGCCAGCAGCGTAGTGCTCAGCAATACGCAGTATTTT.

The J gene is TRBJ2-3, the V gene TRBV9; 7 bases align to TRBD2. In germline, CDR1 is SGDLS, CDR2 YYNGEE. CDR3 length: 16 amino acids. V was pared by 0 bases and J by 4 bases, with 8 bases of the junction left unmatched. This CDR3 reads CASSVDGLAESDTQYF. CDR3 coding DNA: TGTGCCAGCAGCGTAGACGGGCTAGCGGAGTCAGATACGCAGTATTTT.

The chain links TRBV5-1 to TRBJ1-4; D ambiguous. The CDR3 is 13 residues long. V shed 0 bases and J shed 7 bases, with 7 bases lying between them. CDR1 and CDR2 (germline): SGHRS, YFSETQ. The CDR3 protein is CASSLGVGEKLFF. The CDR3 DNA sequence: TGCGCCAGCAGCTTGGGGGTGGGTGAAAAACTGTTTTTT.

The V call is TRBV28, the J call TRBJ2-7, with 9 bases lining up with TRBD1. Germline CDR1 reads MDHEN; CDR2 reads SYDVKM. The CDR3 contains 14 residues. The trim removed 6 bases at V and 4 bases at J, leaving 7 bases unmatched. CDR3: CASSLQGARYEQYF. The CDR3 DNA sequence: TGTGCCAGCAGCCTACAGGGGGCTCGGTACGAGCAGTACTTC.

The V call is TRBV5-5, the J call TRBJ1-5; tentatively, D is TRBD1 (6 bases). V lost 0 bases and J lost 0, with 13 bases in between. The CDR3 spans 17 residues. Germline V gene sequence: CDR1 SGHKS, CDR2 YYEKEE (reference sequence). CDR3 region: CASSLAVGGYSNQPQHF. CDR3 DNA sequence: TGTGCCAGCAGCTTGGCGGTAGGGGGGTATAGCAATCAGCCCCAGCATTTT.

This chain links TRBV5-1 with TRBJ2-4; D gene ambiguous. This CDR3 contains 17 residues. V lost 0 bases and J 3 bases, leaving 16 bases between the germline ends. Germline CDR1 and CDR2: SGHRS and YFSETQ. CDR3 residues: CASSLGPTVLVKNIQYF. As DNA, the CDR3 is TGCGCCAGCAGCTTGGGGCCGACGGTGCTAGTCAAAAACATTCAGTACTTC.

This chain links TRBV5-4 with TRBJ2-1, with TRBD2 matching over 7 bases. Germline V lookup: CDR1 SGHNT, CDR2 YYREEE (reference sequence). V gave up 0 bases and J gave up 1 base; unmatched junction bases: 4. This CDR3 is 16 amino acids long. CDR3: CASSLELAVSYNEQFF. The CDR3 region has the DNA TGTGCCAGCAGCTTGGAGCTAGCGGTTTCCTACAATGAGCAGTTCTTC.

J is TRBJ2-3 and V is TRBV6-1; maybe TRBD1 (7 bases). Germline V CDR1 and CDR2: MNHNS, SASEGT. V was cut by 6 bases and J by 4 bases, with 14 bases left in between. This CDR3 has 14 amino acids. Here the CDR3 reads CASSAGQSPDTQYF. DNA of the CDR3: TGTGCCAGCAGCGCGGGACAGTCCCCAGATACGCAGTATTTT.

The V call is TRBV28, the J call TRBJ2-7; the D gene is possibly TRBD1 (5 bases). The ends were cut back, 1 base at V and 4 bases at J, with 8 bases in the middle. Looked up from germline, CDR1 is MDHEN and CDR2 is SYDVKM. The CDR3 is 13 amino acids. For the CDR3, the DNA is TGTGCCAGCAGTTTATCCAGGGTTTACGAGCAGTACTTC. Translating it yields CASSLSRVYEQYF.

The rearrangement uses TRBV11-1 and TRBJ2-7; 7 bases match TRBD1. The CDR3 length is 16 residues. CDR1 and CDR2 from the germline V gene are SGHAT and FQDESV (reference sequence). After removal of 5 bases from V and 2 bases from J, the junction contained 12 bases not matched to a gene. In DNA form, the CDR3 reads TGTGCCAGCAGCGAGGCCGGGCAGGGGACAGCCTACGAGCAGTACTTC. Translating gives CASSEAGQGTAYEQYF.

The chain combines TRBV11-2 with TRBJ2-7; D is perhaps TRBD2 (6 bases). V was clipped by 5 bases and J by 0 bases, with 23 bases between them. This CDR3 region has 18 residues. Germline V CDR1 and CDR2: SGHAT, FQNNGV. The CDR3 loop reads CASSGRAVRGRSSYEQYF. CDR3 DNA: TGTGCCAGCAGCGGAAGGGCGGTTCGAGGGAGGAGCTCCTACGAGCAGTACTTC.

CDR3 residues: CASSRHVGTGGGDTQYF. In DNA, the CDR3 is TGTGCCAGCTCACGACATGTAGGGACAGGCGGGGGAGATACGCAGTATTTT. This chain uses TRBV18 with TRBJ2-3; possible D gene TRBD1, 8 bases. The CDR3 totals 17 residues. Germline V gene lookup returns CDR1 KGHSH and CDR2 LQKENI. V was shortened by 4 bases and J by 5 bases, with 22 bases between the two germline ends.

V usage is TRBV12-5 and J usage is TRBJ2-6; D is unresolved. The CDR3 has 14 amino acids. Germline V gene sequence: CDR1 LGHNT, CDR2 FRNRAP. The germline V and J ends were trimmed by 0 bases and 4 bases, with 4 bases remaining between them. This CDR3 reads CASGLVPGANVLTF. In DNA form, the CDR3 reads TGTGCTAGTGGTTTGGTACCCGGGGCCAACGTCCTGACTTTC. The variable domain in full, completed from reference TRBV12-5 and TRBJ2-6, reads DARVTQTPRHKVTEMGQEVTMRCQPILGHNTVFWYRQTMMQGLELLAYFRNRAPLDDSGMPKDRFSAEMPDATLATLKIQPSEPRDSAVYFCASGLVPGANVLTFGAGSRLTVL.

This rearrangement joins TRBV6-5 to TRBJ2-1; a weak D match, TRBD2 (6 bases). V lost 0 bases and J 6 bases, leaving 12 bases between the germline ends. The CDR3 consists of 15 residues. In germline, CDR1 is MNHEY, CDR2 SVGAGI. In DNA, the CDR3 is TGTGCCAGCAGTTACTCGTTCGGGAGAGGCAATGAGCAGTTCTTC. It yields the protein CASSYSFGRGNEQFF.

V usage is TRBV4-2 and J usage is TRBJ2-5; a weak D match, TRBD2 (6 bases). The CDR3 sequence is 12 residues long. V was pared by 0 bases and J by 7 bases, with 6 bases between. The germline V gene has CDR1 LGHNA and CDR2 YNFKEQ. Written as DNA, the CDR3 is TGTGCCAGCAGCCAAGAGGGAGGGACCCAGTACTTC. This gives the protein CASSQEGGTQYF.

The chain couples TRBV5-1 to TRBJ1-2, with no clear D. V lost 0 bases and J lost 4, with 13 bases in between. Looked up from germline, CDR1 is SGHRS and CDR2 is YFSETQ. CDR3 size: 15 residues. As DNA, the CDR3 is TGCGCCAGCAGCTTGGGATTAATCGGCGCCTATGGCTACACCTTC. Residues: CASSLGLIGAYGYTF.

The V and J genes are TRBV7-9 and TRBJ2-1, with 14 bases aligning to TRBD2. In germline, CDR1 is SEHNR, CDR2 FQNEAQ (reference sequence). CDR3 length: 19 amino acids. Trimming cost V 5 bases and J 2 bases; bases outside gene matches: 11. DNA of the CDR3: TGTGCCAGCAGCAGAAGTCCCGGGACTAGCGGGAGTACCTACAATGAGCAGTTCTTC. Its protein product is CASSRSPGTSGSTYNEQFF.

The chain uses TRBV28 and TRBJ2-5; D could derive from TRBD1 or TRBD2 (5 bases each). The CDR3 sequence is 15 residues long. Trimming pared 6 bases from V and 0 bases from J, leaving 14 bases between. From germline, CDR1 is MDHEN and CDR2 SYDVKM. The CDR3 region is CASRTHRRYQETQYF. The CDR3 DNA reads TGTGCCAGCAGAACCCACAGGAGGTACCAAGAGACCCAGTACTTC.